These 26 T cell receptor beta chains came from one sample sequenced in a study of blood T cell repertoires in COVID-19. Generated by immunoSEQ multiplex PCR, the TCRdb table keeps only in-frame clones and is missing some. The sample consists of 150,000 to 200,000 clones, about 85% of them appearing once. Source material: peripheral blood. The receptors here all came from a woman aged 80 or over with acute or convalescent COVID-19.

The V gene is TRBV7-6, the J gene TRBJ1-3; a possible D gene is TRBD1 (6 bases). The V end was cut by 7 bases, the J end by 4 bases, with 17 bases between. Germline loops: CDR1 SGHVS, CDR2 FNYEAQ. The CDR3 contains 15 residues. The CDR3 bases are TGTGCCAGCACACCTAAATCGACAGGAGGAAACACCATATATTTT. Translating it yields CASTPKSTGGNTIYF.

The chain couples TRBV14 to TRBJ1-1; 8 bases map to TRBD1. This CDR3 contains 16 residues. The germline V gene has CDR1 SGHDN and CDR2 FVKESK. J gave up 3 bases and V 1 base, and 7 bases lay outside the gene matches. CDR3 protein: CASSQAMGQVHTEAFF. CDR3 in DNA: TGTGCCAGCAGCCAAGCGATGGGACAGGTCCACACTGAAGCTTTCTTT.

This clone has a handful of counts. The chain is built from TRBV2 and TRBJ1-1; 7 bases fit TRBD1. In germline, CDR1 is SNHLY, CDR2 FYNNEI. With 6 bases clipped from V and 3 bases from J, the junction kept 4 bases outside the gene matches. The CDR3 has 13 residues. CDR3 residues: CASSEDRHTEAFF. Here the CDR3 DNA reads TGTGCCAGCAGCGAGGACAGGCACACTGAAGCTTTCTTT.

The V gene is TRBV27, the J gene TRBJ2-1; 10 bases fit TRBD2. Germline V lookup: CDR1 MNHEY, CDR2 SMNVEV (reference sequence). Germline trimming cut 5 bases from V and 7 bases from J; bases unmatched to any gene: 8. CDR3 size: 15 residues. CDR3 amino acids: CASSANSGGSNEQFF. The CDR3 coding sequence is TGTGCCAGCAGTGCAAATAGCGGGGGGTCGAATGAGCAGTTCTTC.

The chain employs TRBV12-3 or TRBV12-4 and TRBJ1-4, with TRBD1 matching over 7 bases. The ends lost 6 bases at V and 3 bases at J; junction bases unmatched: 1. The CDR3 extends over 13 amino acids. The CDR3 nucleotides read TGTGCCAGCAGGGGACAGCCTAATGAAAAACTGTTTTTT. This gives the protein CASRGQPNEKLFF.

J is TRBJ2-5 and V is TRBV30, with TRBD1 matching over 9 bases. Per germline, CDR1 GTSNPN and CDR2 SVGIG (reference sequence). V was pared by 6 bases and J by 5 bases, with 4 bases of the junction left unmatched. The CDR3 has 12 residues. This chain's CDR3 is CACTTGGETQYF. In DNA form, the CDR3 reads TGTGCCTGTACCACAGGGGGCGAGACCCAGTACTTC.

The chain combines TRBV19 with TRBJ1-4, with D unclear. The V end was cut by 1 base, the J end by 4 bases, with 7 bases between. This CDR3 is built from 14 residues. Germline V CDR1 and CDR2: LNHDA, SQIVND (reference sequence). The CDR3 reads CASSIGQINEKLFF. DNA for the CDR3: TGTGCCAGTAGTATAGGGCAGATTAATGAAAAACTGTTTTTT.

In its sample, this clone was seen a few times. J is TRBJ1-1 and V is TRBV7-2; D may be TRBD1 (6 bases). This CDR3 is 13 amino acids long. CDR1 and CDR2 from the germline V gene are SGHTA and FQGNSA. Trimming took 2 bases from V and 10 from J, leaving 14 bases between them. The CDR3: CASSLSEDSVAFF. The CDR3, as DNA: TGTGCCAGCAGCTTATCGGAGGACAGCGTAGCTTTCTTT.

The chain uses TRBV7-2 and TRBJ1-1, with no clear D. Germline CDR1 and CDR2: SGHTA and FQGNSA. V was cut by 4 bases and J by 9 bases, with 15 bases left in between. The CDR3 runs to 13 residues. The DNA of the CDR3 is TGTGCCAGCAGCTCTTTTCGGAGAGAACAAGCTTTCTTT. Protein sequence: CASSSFRREQAFF.

This chain joins TRBV29-1 and TRBJ1-2, with a possible D match to TRBD1 (5 bases). The germline gives CDR1 SQVTM, CDR2 ANQGSEA. V was cut by 3 bases and J by 2 bases, with 13 bases left in between. CDR3 length equals 14 residues. This chain's CDR3 is CSVDLSGGNYGYTF. The CDR3 DNA reads TGCAGCGTTGATTTGTCGGGGGGAAACTATGGCTACACCTTC. Looking up the rest from reference TRBV29-1 and TRBJ1-2 gives the full variable domain: SAVISQKPSRDICQRGTSLTIQCQVDSQVTMMFWYRQQPGQSLTLIATANQGSEATYESGFVIDKFPISRPNLTFSTLTVSNMSPEDSSIYLCSVDLSGGNYGYTFGSGTRLTVV.

The chain links TRBV10-3 to TRBJ2-7; 10 bases are a match to TRBD2. V lost 2 bases, J lost 0 bases, and 1 base stayed unmatched. In germline, CDR1 is ENHRY, CDR2 SYGVKD. This CDR3 spans 15 amino acids. The CDR3 loop is CAISEGLAASYEQYF. The CDR3 DNA follows: TGTGCCATCAGTGAGGGACTAGCGGCCTCCTACGAGCAGTACTTC.

A single count supports this clone. The V and J genes are TRBV7-2 and TRBJ2-3, with 9 bases fitting TRBD2. This CDR3 has 17 amino acids. Germline V lookup: CDR1 SGHTA, CDR2 FQGNSA. After removal of 2 bases from V and 0 bases from J, the junction contained 6 bases not matched to a gene. The CDR3, as DNA: TGTGCCAGCAGCTTACCCGCTAGCGGGGATAGCACAGATACGCAGTATTTT. It encodes CASSLPASGDSTDTQYF.

V usage is TRBV7-8 and J usage is TRBJ2-7; 7 nucleotides align to TRBD1. V shed 1 base and J 2 bases; nucleotides not matched to a gene: 5. Germline values: CDR1 SGHVS, CDR2 FQNEAQ. CDR3 length: 15 amino acids. CDR3 residues: CASSLGGRGTYEQYF. Here the CDR3 DNA reads TGTGCCAGCAGCTTAGGTGGCAGGGGGACCTACGAGCAGTACTTC.

CDR3: CASSLIGYEQYF. The DNA of the CDR3 is TGTGCCAGCAGCTTGATCGGTTACGAGCAGTACTTC. The gene calls are TRBV5-6 and TRBJ2-7, with unresolved D. Germline CDR1 is SGHDT and CDR2 is YYEEEE. The CDR3 contains 12 residues. Trimming removed 1 base from V and 4 bases from J, with 6 bases in between.

The chain couples TRBV23-1 to TRBJ1-5, with TRBD1 identical over 7 bases. TRBV23-1 is an open reading frame, and its role is uncertain. Germline trimming cut 10 bases from V and 7 bases from J; bases unmatched to any gene: 10. The CDR3 sequence is 13 residues long. The CDR3 DNA follows: TGCGCCATCCAGATACAGGGGAAGCAGCCCCAGCATTTT. Translation gives CAIQIQGKQPQHF.

The chain is built from TRBV29-1 and TRBJ1-2; 9 nucleotides match TRBD1. CDR3 length: 13 amino acids. Germline V CDR1 and CDR2: SQVTM, ANQGSEA. Trimming took 4 bases from V and 7 from J; bases not matched to a gene: 7. The CDR3 loop is CSVVEVTGGGYTF. Here the CDR3 DNA reads TGCAGCGTTGTGGAGGTGACAGGGGGTGGCTACACCTTC.

This clone was recorded once. V and J are TRBV2 and TRBJ1-1; possibly TRBD1 for D (5 bases). The germline V gene has CDR1 SNHLY and CDR2 FYNNEI. V was cut by 6 bases and J by 1 base, with 15 bases left in between. The CDR3 covers 15 residues. The CDR3: CASRVAGPTNTEAFF. The DNA for the CDR3 is TGTGCCAGCAGAGTGGCGGGACCGACGAACACTGAAGCTTTCTTT.

The chain couples TRBV5-1 to TRBJ2-5; 7 bases are shared with TRBD1. This CDR3 comprises 14 residues. The V and J ends lost 1 base and 3 bases, in that order; junction bases with no gene match: 3. Germline V gene sequence: CDR1 SGHRS, CDR2 YFSETQ. The CDR3 nucleotides read TGCGCCAGCAGCTTGACGACAGGGAAAGAGACCCAGTACTTC. It is translated as CASSLTTGKETQYF.

The chain recombines TRBV24-1 with TRBJ2-5; 7 bases are shared with TRBD1. This CDR3 is 12 amino acids long. CDR1 is KGHDR and CDR2 is SFDVKD in the germline V gene. V shed 9 bases and J 2 bases; nucleotides not matched to a gene: 2. CDR3: CATRQGQETQYF. As DNA, the CDR3 is TGTGCCACCCGACAGGGACAAGAGACCCAGTACTTC.

The genes are TRBV2 and TRBJ2-1, with D possibly matching TRBD2 (5 bases). Per germline, CDR1 SNHLY and CDR2 FYNNEI. The CDR3 covers 15 residues. Trimming took 4 bases from V and 9 from J, leaving 19 bases between them. The CDR3 nucleotides read TGTGCCAGCAGTGCTGAGCGGAACGCCCGTCGTGAGCAGTTCTTC. Residues: CASSAERNARREQFF. The full variable domain, its missing parts supplied by reference TRBV2 and TRBJ2-1, is EPEVTQTPSHQVTQMGQEVILRCVPISNHLYFYWYRQILGQKVEFLVSFYNNEISEKSEIFDDQFSVERPDGSNFTLKIRSTKLEDSAMYFCASSAERNARREQFFGPGTRLTVL.

V usage is TRBV15 and J usage is TRBJ1-2, with a possible D match to TRBD1 (6 bases). The germline V gene encodes CDR1 LNHNV and CDR2 YYDKDF (reference sequence). V was pared by 6 bases and J by 8 bases, with 16 bases between. CDR3 size: 13 residues. CDR3 sequence (DNA): TGTGCCACCAGTAAATCCCCAGGGGACGGCTACACCTTC. Protein product: CATSKSPGDGYTF.

The chain employs TRBV7-9 and TRBJ2-3, with D perhaps matching TRBD2 (6 bases). Deletions cut 0 bases from V and 5 bases from J, with 12 bases between. Germline V gene data show CDR1 as SEHNR and CDR2 as FQNEAQ (reference sequence). CDR3 length equals 15 residues. The CDR3 protein is CASSLARGNGDTQYF. Here the CDR3 DNA reads TGTGCCAGCAGCTTAGCCCGCGGGAATGGAGATACGCAGTATTTT.

This chain joins TRBV24-1 and TRBJ1-1; D unresolved. The CDR3 contains 15 residues. Deletions cut 5 bases from V and 1 base from J, with 13 bases between. The germline CDR1 and CDR2 sequences are KGHDR and SFDVKD. This CDR3 is CATSGPGLGNTEAFF. Here the CDR3 DNA reads TGTGCCACCAGTGGACCGGGTCTAGGGAACACTGAAGCTTTCTTT.

The V call is TRBV5-1, the J call TRBJ1-1; no firm D call. The V end lost 0 bases, the J end lost 1 base, and 10 bases lay between the germline ends. The CDR3 sequence is 15 residues long. Germline V gives CDR1 SGHRS, CDR2 YFSETQ. The chain's CDR3 is CASSLEGRENTEAFF. The DNA for the CDR3 is TGCGCCAGCAGCTTGGAAGGTCGGGAGAACACTGAAGCTTTCTTT.

J is TRBJ2-1 and V is TRBV9; the D is unclear. The germline gives CDR1 SGDLS, CDR2 YYNGEE. The V gene lost 3 bases and the J gene lost 5 bases, with 12 bases spanning the gap. This CDR3 contains 14 residues. DNA of the CDR3: TGTGCCAGCAGCGACCCCAGGTTCCACAATGAGCAGTTCTTC. Translated, it gives CASSDPRFHNEQFF. Variable domain in full (rest from reference TRBV9 and TRBJ2-1): DSGVTQTPKHLITATGQRVTLRCSPRSGDLSVYWYQQSLDQGLQFLIQYYNGEERAKGNILERFSAQQFPDLHSELNLSSLELGDSALYFCASSDPRFHNEQFFGPGTRLTVL.

This sequence joins TRBV2 and TRBJ1-4; D might be TRBD1 (6 bases). The CDR3 has 13 residues. Germline V CDR1 and CDR2: SNHLY, FYNNEI. Deletions cut 1 base from V and 7 bases from J, with 7 bases between. CDR3 sequence reads: CASSEVGGEKLFF. The CDR3 DNA reads TGTGCCAGCAGTGAAGTAGGGGGTGAAAAACTGTTTTTT.